The source of this TCR beta chain is a study of T cell responses to AZD1222 COVID-19 vaccine. Comment on this clone: Its matching antigen is unknown.

Germline assignment: CDR1 SEHNR and CDR2 FQNEAQ (reference sequence). This CDR3 has 13 amino acids. The V end lost 3 bases, the J end lost 8 bases, and 10 bases lay between the germline ends. Findings and caveats of the study: Spike-wide vaccine-associated CD4 TCRs dominated at 160-218 and 743-854.

Repertoires were generated with immunoSEQ multiplex PCR, while TCRdb's copy carries only in-frame clones and drops some. Found here are about 150,000 clones, about nine tenths of them singletons; the top ten hold over 1.5%. The material sequenced was peripheral blood, taken on day 0 of AZD1222 vaccination. This sequence was found in an adult in good health. This chain uses TRBV7-9 with TRBJ1-4; D unresolved. The CDR3 loop reads CASSFDLGEKLFF. The DNA for the CDR3 is TGTGCCAGCAGCTTCGACCTAGGGGAAAAACTGTTTTTT.